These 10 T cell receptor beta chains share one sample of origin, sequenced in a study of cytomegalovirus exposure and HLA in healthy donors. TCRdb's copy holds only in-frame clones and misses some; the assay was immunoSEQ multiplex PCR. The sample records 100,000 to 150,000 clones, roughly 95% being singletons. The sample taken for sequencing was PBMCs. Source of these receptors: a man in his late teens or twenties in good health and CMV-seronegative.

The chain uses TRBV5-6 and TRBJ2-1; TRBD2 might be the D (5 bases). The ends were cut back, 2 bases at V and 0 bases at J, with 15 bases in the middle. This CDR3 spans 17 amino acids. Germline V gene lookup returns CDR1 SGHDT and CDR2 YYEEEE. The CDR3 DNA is TGTGCCAGCAGCTTCTGGCTAGCCATCAGCTCCTACAATGAGCAGTTCTTC. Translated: CASSFWLAISSYNEQFF.

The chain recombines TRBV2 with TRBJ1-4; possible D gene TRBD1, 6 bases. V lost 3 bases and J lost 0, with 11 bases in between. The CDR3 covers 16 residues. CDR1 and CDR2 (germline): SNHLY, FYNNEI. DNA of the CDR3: TGTGCCAGCAGTGAGTTTAGGGGGACAACTAATGAAAAACTGTTTTTT. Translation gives CASSEFRGTTNEKLFF.

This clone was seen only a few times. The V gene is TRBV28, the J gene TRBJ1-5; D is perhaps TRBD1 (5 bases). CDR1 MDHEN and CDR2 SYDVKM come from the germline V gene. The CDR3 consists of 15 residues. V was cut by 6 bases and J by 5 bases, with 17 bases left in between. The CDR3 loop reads CASRGGTDNYQPQHF. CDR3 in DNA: TGTGCCAGCAGGGGAGGGACGGACAATTATCAGCCCCAGCATTTT.

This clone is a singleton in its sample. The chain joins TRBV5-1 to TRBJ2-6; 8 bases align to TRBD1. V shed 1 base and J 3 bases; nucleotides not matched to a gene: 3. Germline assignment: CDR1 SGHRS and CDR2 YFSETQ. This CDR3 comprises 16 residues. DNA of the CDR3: TGCGCCAGCAGCTTGAGGACAGGGAGTGGGGCCAACGTCCTGACTTTC. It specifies CASSLRTGSGANVLTF.

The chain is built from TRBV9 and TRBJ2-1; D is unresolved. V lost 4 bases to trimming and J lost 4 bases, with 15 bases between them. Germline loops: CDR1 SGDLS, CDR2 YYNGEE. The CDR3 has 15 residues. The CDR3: CASSTFMEPYNEQFF. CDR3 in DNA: TGTGCCAGCAGCACCTTTATGGAGCCTTACAATGAGCAGTTCTTC.

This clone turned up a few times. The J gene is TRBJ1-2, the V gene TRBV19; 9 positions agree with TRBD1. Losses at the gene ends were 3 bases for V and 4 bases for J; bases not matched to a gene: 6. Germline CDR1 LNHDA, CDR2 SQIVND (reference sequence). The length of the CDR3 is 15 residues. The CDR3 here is CASSIAGQGGYGYTF. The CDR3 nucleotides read TGTGCCAGTAGTATCGCGGGACAGGGTGGCTATGGCTACACCTTC.

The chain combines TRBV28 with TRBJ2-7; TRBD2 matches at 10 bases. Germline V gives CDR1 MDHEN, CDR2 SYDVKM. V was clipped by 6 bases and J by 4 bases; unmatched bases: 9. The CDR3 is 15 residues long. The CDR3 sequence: CASSKRTSGTYEQYF. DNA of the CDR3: TGTGCCAGCAGCAAGCGGACTAGCGGCACGTACGAGCAGTACTTC.

CDR3 bases: TGCAGCGTATCTGGACAGGGAACTAATGAAAAACTGTTTTTT. Its protein is CSVSGQGTNEKLFF. The V call is TRBV29-1, the J call TRBJ1-4; 8 nucleotides align to TRBD1. Trimming at V came to 6 bases and at J to 1 base, leaving 4 bases not matched to a gene. The length of the CDR3 is 14 residues. The germline V gene encodes CDR1 SQVTM and CDR2 ANQGSEA.

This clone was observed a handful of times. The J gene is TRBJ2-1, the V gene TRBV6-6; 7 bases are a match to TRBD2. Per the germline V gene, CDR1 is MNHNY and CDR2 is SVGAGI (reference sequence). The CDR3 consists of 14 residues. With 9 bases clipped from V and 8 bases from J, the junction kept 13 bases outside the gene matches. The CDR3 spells CASQGGRALDEQFF. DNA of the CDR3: TGTGCCAGTCAAGGAGGGAGGGCCTTGGATGAGCAGTTCTTC.

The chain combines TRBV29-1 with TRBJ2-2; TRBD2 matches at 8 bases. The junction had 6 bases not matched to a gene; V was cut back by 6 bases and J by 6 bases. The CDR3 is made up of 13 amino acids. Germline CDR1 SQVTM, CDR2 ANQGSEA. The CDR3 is CSVDVAGPGELFF. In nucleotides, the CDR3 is TGCAGCGTCGACGTAGCGGGGCCCGGGGAGCTGTTTTTT.